This is a list of T cell receptor beta chains from one sample in a study of T cells in Graves' hyperthyroidism and ophthalmopathy. One entry per CDR3 protein, called by TCRdb with MiXCR from the multiplex PCR reads. The sample contains hundreds of thousands of distinct CDR3 sequences, around 22% of which appear only once. Material for sequencing was blood. The receptors come from a woman aged 30 to 39 with Graves' ophthalmopathy. Each CDR3 is given with its conserved first and last residue. D genes are given only for firm matches. Part of the rows lack a size; the others show once, few, many or a class for expanded clones.

J	size	V	D	CDR3	DNA
TRBJ1-2	.	TRBV30	.	CAWSGYGYTF	TGTGCCTGGAGCGGGTATGGCTACACCTTC
TRBJ2-3	few	TRBV20-1	TRBD2	CSARDRWTSGSTDTQYF	TGCAGTGCTAGAGATCGCTGGACTAGCGGGAGCACAGATACGCAGTATTTT
TRBJ2-4	many	TRBV11-2	.	CASSPSHREAFAKNIQYF	TGTGCCAGCAGCCCGTCTCACAGGGAGGCCTTCGCCAAAAACATTCAGTACTTC
TRBJ1-1	.	TRBV7-8	.	CASSLIHRERNTEAFF	TGTGCCAGCAGTCTCATTCACAGGGAGAGGAACACTGAAGCTTTCTTT
TRBJ1-2	many	TRBV6-1	.	CASSTQRGFGIYGYTF	TGTGCCAGCAGCACCCAACGGGGTTTTGGTATCTACGGCTACACCTTC
TRBJ2-7	.	TRBV6-1	.	CASGENALSYEQYF	TGTGCCAGCGGAGAAAACGCCTTATCCTACGAGCAGTACTTC
TRBJ2-5	many	TRBV25-1	TRBD1	CASSERGTEDQETQYF	TGTGCCAGCAGTGAAAGGGGGACAGAGGACCAAGAGACCCAGTACTTC
TRBJ2-7	many	TRBV7-2	TRBD1	CASSLVGQGAHEQYF	TGTGCCAGCAGCTTAGTAGGGCAGGGGGCCCACGAGCAGTACTTC
TRBJ2-7	many	TRBV20-1	TRBD1	CSAREHPMTGYEQYF	TGCAGTGCTAGAGAACACCCTATGACAGGGTACGAGCAGTACTTC
TRBJ2-5	many	TRBV6-2/TRBV6-3	TRBD1	CASKAGTGSRVETQYF	TGTGCCAGCAAGGCCGGGACAGGGTCTCGGGTAGAGACCCAGTACTTC
TRBJ2-7	.	TRBV18	TRBD2	CASSDGLAGVEQYF	TGTGCCAGCTCAGATGGGCTAGCGGGAGTCGAGCAGTACTTC
TRBJ1-1	many	TRBV6-5	.	CASSYSLGGGTEAFF	TGTGCCAGCAGTTACTCGCTTGGGGGGGGCACTGAAGCTTTCTTT
TRBJ1-1	.	TRBV27	.	CASRRRGWTEAFF	TGTGCCAGCAGGCGACGGGGGTGGACTGAAGCTTTCTTT
TRBJ1-6	few	TRBV11-3	.	CASSLVRGAYSPLHF	TGTGCCAGCAGCTTAGTCAGGGGCGCTTATTCACCCCTCCACTTT
TRBJ1-2	many	TRBV30	.	CAWSVPGDYGYTF	TGTGCCTGGAGTGTCCCAGGGGACTATGGCTACACCTTC
TRBJ1-2	.	TRBV5-1	.	CASSLWGGTERTF	TGCGCCAGCAGCTTGTGGGGGGGGACGGAGCGCACCTTC
TRBJ1-2	many	TRBV29-1	TRBD1	CSVLQGQDYGYTF	TGCAGCGTCCTACAGGGACAGGACTATGGCTACACCTTC
TRBJ2-7	many	TRBV25-1	.	CASSETGHEQYF	TGTGCCAGCAGTGAAACCGGCCACGAGCAGTACTTC
TRBJ1-1	few	TRBV28	TRBD1	CASSSGGRDTEAFF	TGTGCCAGCAGTTCAGGGGGCAGAGACACTGAAGCTTTCTTT
TRBJ1-2	many	TRBV19	TRBD1	CASVPGQGIFYGYTF	TGTGCCAGTGTACCGGGACAGGGAATATTCTATGGCTACACCTTC
TRBJ2-5	.	TRBV12-3/TRBV12-4	.	CASRDSLYQETQYF	TGTGCCAGTCGCGACAGCCTGTACCAAGAGACCCAGTACTTC
TRBJ2-5	.	TRBV15	TRBD1	CATSSGGQGAGETQYF	TGTGCCACCAGCAGTGGGGGACAGGGGGCTGGTGAGACCCAGTACTTC